Included here is one T cell receptor (beta chain) sequence, with context. The data belong to a study of cytomegalovirus exposure and HLA in healthy donors. Germline CDR1 SNHLY, CDR2 FYNNEI. Deletions cut 6 bases from V and 0 bases from J, with 13 bases between. The CDR3 extends over 15 amino acids. The assay was immunoSEQ multiplex PCR, and TCRdb's table has in-frame clones only and misses some. The table records approximately 260,000 clones, 86% of them present only once. The V call is TRBV2, the J call TRBJ2-3; possible D gene TRBD1, 6 bases. Sequencing used PBMCs. This TCR came from a woman between 18 and 30 years old in good health and CMV-seronegative. CDR3 nucleotides: TGTGCCAGCAGACCTCGGACAGTTAGCACAGATACGCAGTATTTT. Translation: CASRPRTVSTDTQYF.